The source of this TCR beta chain is a study of blood T cell repertoires in COVID-19. In the study overall: Sites across the United States, Italy and Spain contributed samples from acute and convalescent COVID-19. Sample material is recorded as cDNA or gDNA derived from T cells, B-cell-depleted T cells, or PBMCs.

The authors' processing: From reference gene primer amplification, estimates of nucleated cell counts were derived. Sequencing used immunoSEQ multiplex PCR; TCRdb keeps in-frame clones, though not all of them. The V and J calls and clone size were taken over from that table, and D and trimming were inferred from the DNA. The sample comprises around 180,000 clones, 80% to 90% of which are singletons, and around 12% rests with the top ten. The CDR3 loop spans 14 amino acids. Germline CDR1 reads DFQATT; CDR2 reads SNEGSKA (reference sequence). V dropped 4 bases and J dropped 6 bases, with 17 bases sitting between them. Those enrolled in Seattle joined during active infection and were followed longitudinally afterward.

The material sequenced was peripheral blood. The chain links TRBV20-1 to TRBJ2-3; TRBD2 is a possible D gene (7 bases). This clonotype originated in a woman of 80 years or more with COVID-19, enrolled during active disease. Written as DNA, the CDR3 is TGCAGTGCTATTGACCATAGGGGGGGGGATACGCAGTATTTT. This sequence encodes CSAIDHRGGDTQYF.